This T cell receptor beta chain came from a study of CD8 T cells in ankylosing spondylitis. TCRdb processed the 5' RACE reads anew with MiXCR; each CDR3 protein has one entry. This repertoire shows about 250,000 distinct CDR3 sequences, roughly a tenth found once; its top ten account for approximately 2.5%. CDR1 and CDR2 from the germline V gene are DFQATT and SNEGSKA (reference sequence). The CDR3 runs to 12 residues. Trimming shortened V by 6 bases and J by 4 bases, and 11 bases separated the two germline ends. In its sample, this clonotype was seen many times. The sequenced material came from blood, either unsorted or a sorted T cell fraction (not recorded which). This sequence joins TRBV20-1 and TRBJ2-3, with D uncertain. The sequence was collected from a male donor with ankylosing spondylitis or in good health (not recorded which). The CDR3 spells CSASPVSDTQYF. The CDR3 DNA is TGCAGTGCCAGCCCCGTTTCAGATACGCAGTATTTT.